The 27 T cell receptor beta chains reported below all come from one sample, sequenced in a study of metastatic and nonmetastatic thyroid tumors. Every patient underwent thyroid surgery untreated. With MiXCR, TCRdb reprocessed the PCR reads. The sample has about 16,000 clones; 25% to 30% are singletons. What was sequenced was tumor tissue. The receptors were gathered from a male donor with papillary thyroid cancer or a benign thyroid nodule (not recorded which). Some clones in this sample may be carry-over from other donors' samples.

The rearrangement uses TRBV28 and TRBJ2-3; 10 bases agree with TRBD2. Trimming at V came to 4 bases and at J to 2 bases, leaving 3 bases not matched to a gene. Germline lookup yields CDR1 MDHEN and CDR2 SYDVKM. The CDR3 has 15 amino acids. The chain's CDR3 is CASSYGTSDTDTQYF. For the CDR3, the DNA is TGTGCCAGCAGTTACGGGACTAGCGACACAGATACGCAGTATTTT.

This sequence joins TRBV7-3 and TRBJ2-3; D is uncertain. The germline V gene encodes CDR1 SGHTA and CDR2 FQGTGA. V was clipped by 1 base and J by 0 bases, with 17 bases between them. The CDR3 spans 18 residues. CDR3 amino acids: CASSLRGPFGLSTDTQYF. Written as DNA, the CDR3 is TGTGCCAGCAGCTTAAGAGGCCCATTCGGGCTGAGCACAGATACGCAGTATTTT.

V and J are TRBV20-1 and TRBJ2-1; 10 bases are a match to TRBD2. Germline V gives CDR1 DFQATT, CDR2 SNEGSKA (reference sequence). The length of the CDR3 is 16 residues. The V gene end was trimmed by 2 bases and the J gene end by 3 bases; junction bases not matched to a gene: 7. CDR3 coding DNA: TGCAGTGCTAGAAGTGGCACTAGCGGGATCTACAATGAGCAGTTCTTC. This codes for CSARSGTSGIYNEQFF.

This clone was detected only once. The chain carries TRBV2 and TRBJ2-5; 12 bases are a match to TRBD2. V shed 9 bases, J shed 2 bases, and the junction held 7 bases outside the gene matches. The CDR3 extends over 15 amino acids. Germline V CDR1 and CDR2: SNHLY, FYNNEI. CDR3 bases: TGTGCCAGTCGCCGGACTAGCGGGACGCAAGAGACCCAGTACTTC. Translating gives CASRRTSGTQETQYF.

This clone was counted only a few times. This sequence joins TRBV5-1 and TRBJ2-7, with a weak D call TRBD1 (6 bases). Germline CDR1 SGHRS, CDR2 YFSETQ. V lost 0 bases and J 1 base, leaving 11 bases between the germline ends. The length of the CDR3 is 15 residues. DNA of the CDR3: TGCGCCAGCAGCTTGGATCAGGGGAAATCCTACGAGCAGTACTTC. It specifies CASSLDQGKSYEQYF.

This clone occurred many times. Because it lacks the conserved phenylalanine or tryptophan at the end, this CDR3 is likely a read error. Because the CDR3's place on the DNA is in doubt, the DNA is left out and the CDR3 is given as listed by TCRdb. The chain recombines TRBV9 with TRBJ2-6; the table's D gene call, TRBD2, was not cross checked with the DNA. The CDR3 length is 8 residues, termini included. Germline V gives CDR1 SGDLS, CDR2 YYNGEE. CDR3 region: CASSVGRV.

This clone was seen repeatedly, ten times or more. The same CDR3 arises from other DNA sequences in this sample as well. The rearrangement joins TRBV28 to TRBJ2-5; 7 nucleotides agree with TRBD1. Looked up from germline, CDR1 is MDHEN and CDR2 is SYDVKM. V was pared by 1 base and J by 4 bases, with 6 bases of the junction left unmatched. The CDR3 spans 15 residues. CDR3 in DNA: TGTGCCAGCAGTTTATCAAGAGGGGGCAGAGAGACCCAGTACTTC. Translated: CASSLSRGGRETQYF. The variable domain in full, with the rest retrieved from reference TRBV28 and TRBJ2-5, is DVKVTQSSRYLVKRTGEKVFLECVQDMDHENMFWYRQDPGLGLRLIYFSYDVKMKEKGDIPEGYSVSREKKERFSLILESASTNQTSMYLCASSLSRGGRETQYFGPGTRLLVL.

This clone was detected many times. At one of its ends the junction is not consistent with the germline gene, which may arise from a read error. The rearrangement joins TRBV7-7 to TRBJ2-1; 10 bases are shared with TRBD2. Germline CDR1 is SSHAT and CDR2 is FNYEAQ (reference sequence). The CDR3 loop spans 16 amino acids. CDR3 DNA: TGTGCTAGCAGCTTAGATGCTAGCGGGAGCTCCAATGAGCAGTTCTTC. Its protein product is CASSLDASGSSNEQFF.

The chain employs TRBV4-1 and TRBJ2-3; D is undetermined. V lost 8 bases to trimming and J lost 3 bases, with 15 bases between them. The CDR3 spans 14 residues. Looked up from germline, CDR1 is MGHRA and CDR2 is YSYEKL. The CDR3 DNA is TGCGCCAGCGCCTCTGCGGATAGAACAGATACGCAGTATTTT. It codes for CASASADRTDTQYF.

The V and J genes are TRBV20-1 and TRBJ1-5; weak D call: TRBD1 (5 bases). Germline CDR1 is DFQATT and CDR2 is SNEGSKA (reference sequence). CDR3 length: 12 residues. V was trimmed by 5 bases and J by 5 bases, leaving 10 bases between them. CDR3 sequence: CSAWRGDQPQHF. In DNA form, the CDR3 reads TGCAGTGCTTGGCGGGGGGATCAGCCCCAGCATTTT.

J is TRBJ2-3 and V is TRBV9; D is possibly TRBD1 (6 bases). V was trimmed by 8 bases and J by 8 bases, leaving 12 bases between them. This CDR3 spans 11 amino acids. Germline CDR1 SGDLS, CDR2 YYNGEE. The CDR3 sequence: CASQQGTTQYF. DNA of the CDR3: TGTGCCAGTCAACAGGGAACTACGCAGTATTTT.

This clone was recorded at least ten times. The V call is TRBV2, the J call TRBJ2-3; 9 nucleotides line up with TRBD2. The CDR3 contains 16 residues. The junction had 6 bases not matched to a gene; V was cut back by 3 bases and J by 2 bases. Germline V gene lookup returns CDR1 SNHLY and CDR2 FYNNEI. In DNA form, the CDR3 reads TGTGCCAGCAGTGACTTACTAGCGGGTTTCACAGATACGCAGTATTTT. Its protein is CASSDLLAGFTDTQYF.

This chain links TRBV6-5 with TRBJ1-1; TRBD1 matches at 7 bases. This CDR3 is built from 14 residues. The V and J ends lost 2 bases and 3 bases, in that order; junction bases with no gene match: 3. CDR1 and CDR2 from the germline V gene are MNHEY and SVGAGI. The CDR3 spells CASSYVRGDTEAFF. The CDR3 DNA reads as TGTGCCAGCAGTTACGTCAGGGGGGACACTGAAGCTTTCTTT.

Points on this clone: A junction end diverges from the germline sequence, so it may reflect a read error. This rearrangement joins TRBV14 to TRBJ2-7; D unclear. Germline loops: CDR1 SGHDN, CDR2 FVKESK. This CDR3 has 15 amino acids. Here the CDR3 reads CSSSLSSTAIYEQYF. The CDR3 nucleotides are TGTTCCAGCAGTCTTTCTTCGACTGCCATTTACGAGCAGTACTTC.

This clone was detected only a few times. The gene calls are TRBV20-1 and TRBJ2-6; 9 positions agree with TRBD2. Looked up from germline, CDR1 is DFQATT and CDR2 is SNEGSKA (reference sequence). V lost 3 bases and J lost 1; bases outside the gene matches: 7. The CDR3 contains 17 residues. The CDR3 region has the DNA TGCAGTGCTAGTTCCGGGACTAGCTCTTCTGGGGCCAACGTCCTGACTTTC. Encoded protein: CSASSGTSSSGANVLTF.

The table lists this clone with a few counts. V and J are TRBV24-1 and TRBJ2-2; D is unresolved. The germline CDR1 and CDR2 sequences are KGHDR and SFDVKD. The CDR3 runs to 14 residues. V was cut by 1 base and J by 3 bases, with 5 bases left in between. The CDR3 protein is CATSDFTYTGELFF. The CDR3 nucleotides are TGTGCCACCAGTGATTTCACTTACACCGGGGAGCTGTTTTTT.

This clone was recorded at least ten times. This sequence joins TRBV10-1 and TRBJ2-3; the D is unclear. V dropped 6 bases and J dropped 0 bases, with 7 bases sitting between them. Germline V CDR1 and CDR2: WNHNN, SYGVQD (reference sequence). The CDR3 sequence is 13 residues long. CDR3 in DNA: TGCGCCAGCAGCTTGGGAAGCACAGATACGCAGTATTTT. Translation: CASSLGSTDTQYF.

By proportion, this clone is medium-sized. The V gene is TRBV6-5, the J gene TRBJ2-7, with 14 bases fitting TRBD2. Germline-derived CDR1 and CDR2 are MNHEY and SVGAGI. This CDR3 comprises 21 residues. After removal of 0 bases from V and 4 bases from J, the junction contained 17 bases not matched to a gene. The CDR3 reads CASSYSLFGTSGRSMIYEQYF. The CDR3 region has the DNA TGTGCCAGCAGTTACTCTTTATTCGGGACTAGCGGGAGAAGTATGATTTACGAGCAGTACTTC.

The chain combines TRBV7-2 with TRBJ2-7, with D uncertain. Trimming stripped 3 bases from V and 2 bases from J, with 11 bases between. This CDR3 is built from 14 residues. From germline, CDR1 is SGHTA and CDR2 FQGNSA. The CDR3 nucleotides read TGTGCCAGCAGCTTCAATGCCGGTCCCTACGAGCAGTACTTC. Its protein is CASSFNAGPYEQYF.

The table lists this clone with many counts. The V gene is TRBV2, the J gene TRBJ2-7; D is undetermined. The CDR3 loop spans 10 amino acids. The germline V and J ends were trimmed by 11 bases and 3 bases, with 8 bases remaining between them. The germline gives CDR1 SNHLY, CDR2 FYNNEI. CDR3: CASALYEQYF. The DNA of the CDR3 is TGTGCCTCCGCCCTCTACGAGCAGTACTTC.

This clone appeared many times. The V gene is TRBV29-1, the J gene TRBJ2-3, with 8 positions matching TRBD2. The CDR3 contains 12 residues. The germline V gene encodes CDR1 SQVTM and CDR2 ANQGSEA. The ends lost 5 bases at V and 7 bases at J; junction bases unmatched: 5. DNA of the CDR3: TGCAGCGTTAGGACTAGCTCTTATACGCAGTATTTT. The encoded protein is CSVRTSSYTQYF.

This clone has ten or more counts. This sequence joins TRBV6-4 and TRBJ2-3, with D perhaps given as TRBD1 or TRBD2 (5 bases each). Trimming removed 5 bases from V and 1 base from J, with 10 bases in between. There are 14 residues in the CDR3. Germline V gene sequence: CDR1 MRHNA, CDR2 SNTAGT. The CDR3 nucleotides read TGTGCCAGCAGTCTAGAGGGGCGCACAGATACGCAGTATTTT. Protein: CASSLEGRTDTQYF.

This clone was seen more than once but under ten times. This rearrangement joins TRBV19 to TRBJ2-7; TRBD2 might be the D (5 bases). Trimming cost V 5 bases and J 3 bases, with 11 bases left between them. Germline values: CDR1 LNHDA, CDR2 SQIVND (reference sequence). This CDR3 spans 13 amino acids. In nucleotides, the CDR3 is TGTGCCAGTAGTCTGGACTTACACTACGAGCAGTACTTC. Translated, it gives CASSLDLHYEQYF.

J is TRBJ1-3 and V is TRBV7-8, with a tentative D call TRBD1 (6 bases). Trimming stripped 4 bases from V and 7 bases from J, with 17 bases between. The CDR3 covers 15 residues. From germline, CDR1 is SGHVS and CDR2 FQNEAQ. The CDR3 protein is CASSSPGASWNTIYF. CDR3 DNA sequence: TGTGCCAGCAGCTCGCCAGGGGCCTCTTGGAACACCATATATTTT.

The table lists this clone with a count of one. The rearrangement links TRBV7-2 to TRBJ2-7, with no clear D. The CDR3 consists of 14 residues. CDR1 is SGHTA and CDR2 is FQGNSA in the germline V gene. V dropped 1 base and J dropped 6 bases, with 13 bases sitting between them. CDR3 sequence reads: CASSLGGEVLEQYF. DNA for the CDR3: TGTGCCAGCAGCTTAGGTGGGGAAGTTCTCGAGCAGTACTTC.

This chain connects TRBV20-1 to TRBJ1-1; the D gene is possibly TRBD1 (5 bases). V shed 0 bases and J shed 3 bases, with 11 bases lying between them. CDR3 length equals 14 residues. Germline CDR1 and CDR2: DFQATT and SNEGSKA (reference sequence). The DNA for the CDR3 is TGCAGTGCTAGAGAAGGGGAAATGTACACTGAAGCTTTCTTT. It codes for CSAREGEMYTEAFF.

This clone has a count of ten or more. The chain carries TRBV30 and TRBJ2-1; D is possibly TRBD2 (6 bases). The CDR3 runs 15 residues. Per the germline V gene, CDR1 is GTSNPN and CDR2 is SVGIG (reference sequence). V was cut by 2 bases and J by 1 base, with 12 bases left in between. The CDR3 DNA sequence: TGTGCCTGGAGTCTCGGGACTTCTTCCTACAATGAGCAGTTCTTC. The encoded protein is CAWSLGTSSYNEQFF. The variable domain in full, completed from reference TRBV30 and TRBJ2-1, reads SQTIHQWPATLVQPVGSPLSLECTVEGTSNPNLYWYRQAAGRGLQLLFYSVGIGQISSEVPQNLSASRPQDRQFILSSKKLLLSDSGFYLCAWSLGTSSYNEQFFGPGTRLTVL.